These 21 T cell receptor beta chains were sequenced from one sample in a study of T cell responses to AZD1222 COVID-19 vaccine. This table comes from immunoSEQ multiplex PCR, and its TCRdb copy is limited to in-frame clones, with some not included. The table has approximately 150,000 clones, about 86% seen once. This specimen consisted of peripheral blood, obtained 28 days after the second AZD1222 dose. These receptors were obtained from an adult who received the AZD1222 COVID-19 vaccine.

This sequence joins TRBV10-1 and TRBJ2-1; 11 bases align to TRBD2. CDR3 size: 16 residues. J gave up 4 bases and V 3 bases, and 5 bases lay outside the gene matches. Germline-derived CDR1 and CDR2 are WNHNN and SYGVQD (reference sequence). The CDR3 region is CASSDAGLAVYNEQFF. DNA for the CDR3: TGCGCCAGCAGTGACGCGGGACTAGCGGTGTACAATGAGCAGTTCTTC.

This chain joins TRBV5-1 and TRBJ1-4; D is ambiguous. There are 14 residues in the CDR3. Trimming shortened V by 0 bases and J by 4 bases, and 7 bases separated the two germline ends. Germline CDR1 and CDR2: SGHRS and YFSETQ. CDR3 sequence (DNA): TGCGCCAGCAGCTTGGATGGAATTAATGAAAAACTGTTTTTT. Its protein is CASSLDGINEKLFF.

The chain couples TRBV15 to TRBJ1-5; no firm D call. The CDR3 has 14 amino acids. Looked up from germline, CDR1 is LNHNV and CDR2 is YYDKDF (reference sequence). Trimming cost V 4 bases and J 5 bases, with 12 bases left between them. The CDR3 here is CATSTEGSDQPQHF. CDR3 nucleotide sequence: TGTGCCACCAGCACCGAGGGTAGTGATCAGCCCCAGCATTTT.

The chain employs TRBV19 and TRBJ1-2; maybe TRBD1 (5 bases). The ends were cut back, 7 bases at V and 2 bases at J, with 14 bases in the middle. CDR3 length: 14 amino acids. CDR1 and CDR2 (germline): LNHDA, SQIVND (reference sequence). The CDR3 sequence: CASKEGVGNYGYTF. The DNA for the CDR3 is TGTGCCAGTAAGGAAGGGGTCGGCAACTATGGCTACACCTTC.

The V and J genes are TRBV6-5 and TRBJ1-3; 7 bases align to TRBD1. After removal of 5 bases from V and 3 bases from J, the junction contained 7 bases not matched to a gene. The CDR3 is made up of 15 amino acids. The germline gives CDR1 MNHEY, CDR2 SVGAGI. This chain's CDR3 is CASSLDRAGGNTIYF. CDR3 nucleotides: TGTGCCAGCAGTCTCGACAGGGCTGGTGGAAACACCATATATTTT.

The chain is built from TRBV3-1 (or the pseudogene TRBV3-2) and TRBJ2-7; D not certain. With 4 bases removed from V and 5 bases from J, the gap between germline ends came to 18 bases. Looked up from germline, CDR1 is LGHDT and CDR2 is YNNKEL (reference sequence). The CDR3 runs 15 residues. Here the CDR3 reads CASSRTCFVLDEQYF. The DNA of the CDR3 is TGTGCCAGCAGCCGCACTTGTTTCGTGTTAGACGAGCAGTACTTC.

V is TRBV4-1 and J is TRBJ1-6; no clear D gene. V was clipped by 1 base and J by 11 bases, with 9 bases between them. CDR1 is MGHRA, CDR2 YSYEKL, per germline. There are 13 residues in the CDR3. The CDR3 region has the DNA TGCGCCAGCAGCCAAGGACTCGAGACACCCCTCCACTTT. This sequence encodes CASSQGLETPLHF.

CDR3 loop: CASSLGLPIANEQFF. As DNA, the CDR3 is TGCGCCAGCAGCTTGGGGTTACCCATCGCCAATGAGCAGTTCTTC. The rearrangement uses TRBV5-1 and TRBJ2-1; D not certain. This CDR3 comprises 15 residues. Germline V gives CDR1 SGHRS, CDR2 YFSETQ. The V gene lost 0 bases and the J gene lost 6 bases, with 13 bases spanning the gap.

The chain joins TRBV6-5 to TRBJ2-5; D not certain. Trimming shortened V by 7 bases and J by 5 bases, and 14 bases separated the two germline ends. This CDR3 region has 13 residues. Germline V gene lookup returns CDR1 MNHEY and CDR2 SVGAGI. CDR3 coding DNA: TGTGCCAGCATAAAGTTAGGGAAGGAGACCCAGTACTTC. Protein product: CASIKLGKETQYF.

The chain joins TRBV6-4 to TRBJ1-2; D may be TRBD1 (5 bases). CDR3 size: 14 residues. The germline V gene has CDR1 MRHNA and CDR2 SNTAGT. Trimming left V 2 bases short and J 8 bases short, with 15 bases between. The CDR3 loop reads CASSDPAGSGGYTF. CDR3 in DNA: TGTGCCAGCAGTGACCCGGCAGGGTCAGGAGGCTACACCTTC.

The rearrangement uses TRBV19 and TRBJ2-7, with a possible D match to TRBD2 (5 bases). This CDR3 spans 16 amino acids. V gave up 3 bases and J gave up 3 bases, with 18 bases separating them. Germline values: CDR1 LNHDA, CDR2 SQIVND (reference sequence). DNA for the CDR3: TGTGCCAGTAGTATCCTCGCGGGCTTAGGCCGCTACGAGCAGTACTTC. As protein: CASSILAGLGRYEQYF.

This chain connects TRBV10-1 to TRBJ1-6; no reliable D call. CDR3 length equals 13 residues. The germline V and J ends were trimmed by 4 bases and 7 bases, with 8 bases remaining between them. Germline V CDR1 and CDR2: WNHNN, SYGVQD (reference sequence). The DNA of the CDR3 is TGCGCCAGCAGTGCGGCCGTAAATTCACCCCTCCACTTT. Translation: CASSAAVNSPLHF.

The chain couples TRBV12-3 or TRBV12-4 to TRBJ1-3; D not resolved. Trimming shortened V by 6 bases and J by 0 bases, and 6 bases separated the two germline ends. CDR3 size: 13 residues. CDR3 coding DNA: TGTGCCAGCAGCCGGGCCTCTGGAAACACCATATATTTT. This gives the protein CASSRASGNTIYF.

The chain joins TRBV3-1 (or the pseudogene TRBV3-2) to TRBJ1-2; 7 bases are a match to TRBD1. The J segment lost 2 bases and the V segment lost 0 bases, leaving 3 bases of the junction unmatched. Germline V gene lookup returns CDR1 LGHDT and CDR2 YNNKEL (reference sequence). This CDR3 spans 15 amino acids. This CDR3 is CASSQDGRGNYGYTF. The CDR3 DNA sequence: TGTGCCAGCAGCCAAGACGGCAGGGGGAACTATGGCTACACCTTC.

The chain joins TRBV24-1 to TRBJ2-1; TRBD2 agrees at 7 bases. CDR1 and CDR2 (germline): KGHDR, SFDVKD. This CDR3 is built from 15 residues. V lost 1 base to trimming and J lost 4 bases; unmatched junction nucleotides: 3. CDR3 sequence: CATSDFGGGYNEQFF. As DNA, the CDR3 is TGTGCCACCAGTGATTTTGGGGGGGGTTACAATGAGCAGTTCTTC.

The chain couples TRBV2 to TRBJ1-5, with TRBD1 matching 7 bases. CDR1 SNHLY and CDR2 FYNNEI come from the germline V gene. Trimming took 5 bases from V and 2 from J; bases not matched to a gene: 3. CDR3 size: 14 residues. Written as DNA, the CDR3 is TGTGCCAGCAGTATTGGACAGGGCAATCAGCCCCAGCATTTT. Its translation is CASSIGQGNQPQHF.

The V and J genes are TRBV9 and TRBJ1-6; D might be TRBD1 (5 bases). Germline CDR1 reads SGDLS; CDR2 reads YYNGEE. V gave up 3 bases and J gave up 9 bases, with 16 bases separating them. The CDR3 has 15 amino acids. The CDR3 reads CASSGTGFLGSPLHF. CDR3 DNA sequence: TGTGCCAGCAGCGGTACAGGTTTTTTGGGTTCACCCCTCCACTTT.

The CDR3, as DNA: TGCGCCAGCAGTGAGGGCCGTTGGGGGAGGGCGGAGGATGAGCAGTACTTC. As protein: CASSEGRWGRAEDEQYF. The chain employs TRBV10-2 and TRBJ2-7; 7 bases map to TRBD2. The CDR3 spans 17 residues. Germline V CDR1 and CDR2: WSHSY, SAAADI. Trimming removed 2 bases from V and 7 bases from J; junction bases left unmatched: 17.

The chain couples TRBV7-8 to TRBJ2-3, with 9 bases fitting TRBD2. CDR3 length equals 14 residues. After removal of 5 bases from V and 4 bases from J, the junction contained 4 bases not matched to a gene. CDR1 is SGHVS and CDR2 is FQNEAQ in the germline V gene. The CDR3 is CASSRLAASDTQYF. CDR3 sequence (DNA): TGTGCCAGCAGCCGACTAGCGGCTTCAGATACGCAGTATTTT.

This chain uses TRBV28 with TRBJ2-2; a weak D match, TRBD1 (5 bases). The ends were cut back, 3 bases at V and 3 bases at J, with 8 bases in the middle. CDR1 is MDHEN, CDR2 SYDVKM, per germline. The CDR3 contains 14 residues. CDR3: CASSFSGYTGELFF. The CDR3 coding sequence is TGTGCCAGCAGTTTCTCAGGGTACACCGGGGAGCTGTTTTTT.

This clone has just one count. This chain connects TRBV7-2 to TRBJ2-7; TRBD1 might be the D (6 bases). The CDR3 is made up of 15 amino acids. Trimming shortened V by 5 bases and J by 0 bases, and 14 bases separated the two germline ends. Per the germline V gene, CDR1 is SGHTA and CDR2 is FQGNSA. The CDR3 DNA reads as TGTGCCAGCAGCCCCCAACAGGGTGACTCCTACGAGCAGTACTTC. This translates into CASSPQQGDSYEQYF.